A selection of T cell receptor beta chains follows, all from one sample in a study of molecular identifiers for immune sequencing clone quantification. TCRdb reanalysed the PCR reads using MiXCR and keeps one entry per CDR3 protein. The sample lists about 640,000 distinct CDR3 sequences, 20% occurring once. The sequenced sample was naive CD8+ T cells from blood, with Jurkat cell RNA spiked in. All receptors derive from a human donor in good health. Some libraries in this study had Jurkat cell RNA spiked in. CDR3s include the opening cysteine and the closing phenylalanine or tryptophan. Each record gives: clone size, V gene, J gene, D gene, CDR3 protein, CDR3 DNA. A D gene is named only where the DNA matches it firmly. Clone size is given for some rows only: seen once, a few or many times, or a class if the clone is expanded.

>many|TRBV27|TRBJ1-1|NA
CASSLKIDGTEAFF
TGTGCCAGCAGTTTAAAGATCGATGGGACTGAAGCTTTCTTT
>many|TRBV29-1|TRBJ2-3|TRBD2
CSVEAAGGPIDTQYF
TGCAGCGTTGAAGCTGCGGGGGGCCCTATAGATACGCAGTATTTT
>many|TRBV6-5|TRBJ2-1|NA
CASTPSRGIGNEQFF
TGTGCCAGCACCCCCTCTAGGGGGATTGGGAATGAGCAGTTCTTC
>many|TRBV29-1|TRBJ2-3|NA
CSVPGIGTDTQYF
TGCAGCGTTCCAGGGATCGGCACAGATACGCAGTATTTT
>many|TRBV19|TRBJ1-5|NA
CASTEGPGASIQPQHF
TGTGCCAGTACCGAAGGGCCCGGGGCCAGTATACAGCCCCAGCATTTT
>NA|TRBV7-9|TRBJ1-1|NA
CASRPFRTDTEAFF
TGTGCCAGCAGACCCTTCCGGACTGACACTGAAGCTTTCTTT
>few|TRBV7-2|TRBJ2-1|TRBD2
CASSILFLRGASTSSYNEQFF
TGTGCCAGCAGCATATTGTTTTTGCGGGGGGCTTCAACCAGCTCCTACAATGAGCAGTTCTTC
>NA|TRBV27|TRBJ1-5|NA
CASTPTGTSNQPQHF
TGTGCCAGCACCCCCACAGGGACGAGCAATCAGCCCCAGCATTTT
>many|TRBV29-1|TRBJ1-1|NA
CSVREGTYTEAFF
TGCAGCGTTCGAGAGGGGACCTACACTGAAGCTTTCTTT
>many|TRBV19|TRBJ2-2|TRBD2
CASSIWGGDPGELFF
TGTGCCAGTAGTATATGGGGGGGGGACCCCGGGGAGCTGTTTTTT
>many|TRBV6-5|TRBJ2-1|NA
CASSDRPGLGEQFF
TGTGCCAGCAGCGACCGCCCAGGGTTGGGTGAGCAGTTCTTC
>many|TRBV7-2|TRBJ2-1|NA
CASSFFPDNEQFF
TGTGCCAGCAGCTTCTTTCCAGACAATGAGCAGTTCTTC
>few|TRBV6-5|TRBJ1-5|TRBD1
CASSYRQGLVHSNQLQHF
TGTGCCAGCAGTTACAGACAGGGGCTAGTTCATAGCAATCAGCTCCAGCATTTT
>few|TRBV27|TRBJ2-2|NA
CASSFSPPGELFF
TGTGCCAGCAGTTTCTCCCCCCCCGGGGAGCTGTTTTTT
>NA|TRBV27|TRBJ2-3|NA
CASSSSSEVDTQYF
TGTGCCAGCAGTTCCTCAAGTGAAGTAGATACGCAGTATTTT
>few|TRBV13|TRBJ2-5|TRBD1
CASSQLRTGGETQYF
TGTGCCAGCAGCCAACTACGGACAGGGGGGGAGACCCAGTACTTC
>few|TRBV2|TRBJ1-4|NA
CASSETLRDANEKLFF
TGTGCCAGCAGTGAAACGCTCAGGGACGCGAATGAAAAACTGTTTTTT
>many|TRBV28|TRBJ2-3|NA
CASSLPQRGTDTQYF
TGTGCCAGCAGTTTACCCCAGAGGGGCACAGATACGCAGTATTTT
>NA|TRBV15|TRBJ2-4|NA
CATSSEVMINIQYF
TGTGCCACCAGCAGTGAGGTCATGATTAACATTCAGTACTTC
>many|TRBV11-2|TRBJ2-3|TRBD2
CASSPYGGGLADTQYF
TGTGCCAGCAGCCCCTATGGCGGGGGGCTCGCAGATACGCAGTATTTT
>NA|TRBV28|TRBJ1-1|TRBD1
CASSLHRDRGRLNTEAFF
TGTGCCAGCAGTTTACACCGGGACAGGGGGCGGCTGAACACTGAAGCTTTCTTT
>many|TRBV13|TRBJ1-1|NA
CASSNWAQQEAFF
TGTGCCAGCAGCAACTGGGCTCAACAGGAAGCTTTCTTT
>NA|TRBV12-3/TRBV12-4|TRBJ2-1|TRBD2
CASKRPGTSDYNEQFF
TGTGCCAGCAAACGACCCGGGACTAGCGACTACAATGAGCAGTTCTTC
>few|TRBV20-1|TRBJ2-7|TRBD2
CSARELGLALYEQYF
TGCAGTGCTAGAGAATTGGGACTAGCTTTATACGAGCAGTACTTC
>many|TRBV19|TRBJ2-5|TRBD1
CASSIPGQGIETQYF
TGTGCCAGTAGTATTCCCGGACAGGGTATTGAGACCCAGTACTTC
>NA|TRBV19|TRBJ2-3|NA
CASKPWVGATDTQYF
TGTGCCAGTAAGCCCTGGGTGGGGGCGACAGATACGCAGTATTTT
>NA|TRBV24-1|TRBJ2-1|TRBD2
CATSIASGNEQFF
TGTGCCACCAGTATTGCTAGCGGAAATGAGCAGTTCTTC
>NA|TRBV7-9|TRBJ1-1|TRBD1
CASTDFPGQRNTEAFF
TGTGCCAGCACCGACTTTCCGGGACAGAGAAACACTGAAGCTTTCTTT
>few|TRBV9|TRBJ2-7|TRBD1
CASSVEPPGGMGEQYF
TGTGCCAGCAGCGTAGAACCGCCAGGGGGAATGGGGGAGCAGTACTTC
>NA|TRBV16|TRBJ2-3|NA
CASSQGQFTDTQYF
TGTGCCAGCAGCCAAGGACAGTTCACAGATACGCAGTATTTT
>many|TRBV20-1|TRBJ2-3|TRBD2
CSARDRAGESTDTQYF
TGCAGTGCTAGAGATCGGGCGGGGGAGTCGACAGATACGCAGTATTTT